Below, 32 T cell receptor beta chains from the same sample are listed, as sequenced in a study of cytomegalovirus exposure and HLA in healthy donors. PCR was performed using 60 Vbeta and 13 Jbeta primers. The assay was immunoSEQ multiplex PCR, and TCRdb's table has in-frame clones only and misses some. Altogether more than 85,000 clones are present, 76% being singletons, with the ten largest covering over 8%. The sequencing input was PBMCs. The origin of the receptors is a man aged 35 to 55 in good health and CMV-seropositive.

A word on this clone: One end of the junction is discordant with germline, which a read error may explain. The chain is built from TRBV5-4 and TRBJ2-6, with D maybe TRBD1 (5 bases). CDR3 size: 15 residues. Germline V gene lookup returns CDR1 SGHNT and CDR2 YYREEE (reference sequence). CDR3 nucleotides: TGTGCCAGCAGCCTCCAGAGCTCTGGGGCCAACGGCCTGACTTTC. Amino acids: CASSLQSSGANGLTF.

The chain uses TRBV7-9 and TRBJ1-2; no definite D call. There are 14 residues in the CDR3. Germline lookup yields CDR1 SEHNR and CDR2 FQNEAQ (reference sequence). V was cut by 0 bases and J by 4 bases, with 9 bases left in between. CDR3 sequence: CASSLAAGFYGYTF. CDR3 DNA sequence: TGTGCCAGCAGCTTAGCTGCAGGCTTCTATGGCTACACCTTC.

The rearrangement joins TRBV2 to TRBJ1-3; weak D call: TRBD1 (5 bases). The CDR3 consists of 15 residues. Germline CDR1 and CDR2: SNHLY and FYNNEI. Between the trimmed V and J ends, which lost 5 bases and 3 bases, there was a span of 14 bases. CDR3 sequence: CASSTDSLFGNTIYF. The CDR3 DNA reads TGTGCCAGCAGTACCGACAGTCTATTTGGAAACACCATATATTTT.

The chain joins TRBV9 to TRBJ2-1; the match to TRBD2 covers 8 bases. CDR3 length equals 18 residues. V lost 4 bases, J lost 5 bases, and 17 bases stayed unmatched. Germline values: CDR1 SGDLS, CDR2 YYNGEE. The CDR3 region has the DNA TGTGCCAGCAGCCCGGGGGGGGGCGTGAGACTAGGGGACAATGAGCAGTTCTTC. It encodes CASSPGGGVRLGDNEQFF. Drawing the rest from reference TRBV9 and TRBJ2-1, the complete variable domain is DSGVTQTPKHLITATGQRVTLRCSPRSGDLSVYWYQQSLDQGLQFLIQYYNGEERAKGNILERFSAQQFPDLHSELNLSSLELGDSALYFCASSPGGGVRLGDNEQFFGPGTRLTVL.

The chain combines TRBV7-2 with TRBJ2-3; TRBD2 matches 12 bases. The germline gives CDR1 SGHTA, CDR2 FQGNSA. Trimming cost V 1 base and J 7 bases; bases outside gene matches: 6. The CDR3 runs 16 residues. The CDR3 DNA follows: TGTGCCAGCAGCTTAGAGGCAACTAGCGGGGGGCATACGCAGTATTTT. Protein sequence: CASSLEATSGGHTQYF.

This clone was picked up one time. This chain connects TRBV29-1 to TRBJ1-1; D is possibly TRBD1 (5 bases). There are 14 residues in the CDR3. From germline, CDR1 is SQVTM and CDR2 ANQGSEA. The V gene lost 4 bases and the J gene lost 4 bases, with 16 bases spanning the gap. CDR3: CSVVGDLGRTEAFF. CDR3 DNA: TGCAGCGTTGTTGGGGACTTGGGCCGCACTGAAGCTTTCTTT.

This chain's CDR3 is CALSVSYNEQFF. CDR3 sequence (DNA): TGTGCCTTGAGCGTCTCCTACAATGAGCAGTTCTTC. The rearrangement links TRBV30 to TRBJ2-1; no clear D gene. CDR3 length equals 12 residues. CDR1 is GTSNPN, CDR2 SVGIG, per germline (reference sequence). The ends were cut back, 7 bases at V and 0 bases at J, with 7 bases in the middle.

The genes are TRBV25-1 and TRBJ2-7; 11 bases match TRBD2. V trimming: 5 bases; J trimming: 6 bases; junction bases outside the gene matches: 15. The CDR3 is 17 amino acids. CDR1 is MGHDK and CDR2 is SYGVNS in the germline V gene. The CDR3 loop is CASSRRESGTSGREQYF. DNA of the CDR3: TGTGCCAGCAGTAGGCGGGAATCTGGGACTAGCGGCCGCGAGCAGTACTTC.

This chain uses TRBV10-3 with TRBJ2-2, with 9 nucleotides matching TRBD1. Germline-derived CDR1 and CDR2 are ENHRY and SYGVKD. The CDR3 is 16 amino acids. V was pared by 3 bases and J by 4 bases, with 6 bases of the junction left unmatched. CDR3 in DNA: TGTGCCATCAGTGACCAAAACAGGGGGCGCACCGGGGAGCTGTTTTTT. The encoded protein is CAISDQNRGRTGELFF.

This chain connects TRBV30 to TRBJ2-5; TRBD1 agrees at 10 bases. J lost 4 bases, V lost 0 bases, and 5 bases had no gene match. The germline V gene has CDR1 GTSNPN and CDR2 SVGIG (reference sequence). The CDR3 contains 15 residues. The CDR3 loop reads CAWSVPDRGGETQYF. DNA of the CDR3: TGTGCCTGGAGTGTACCGGACAGGGGGGGAGAGACCCAGTACTTC.

V is TRBV7-8 and J is TRBJ2-3; 9 bases align to TRBD2. V shed 8 bases, J shed 1 base, and the junction held 4 bases outside the gene matches. The CDR3 sequence is 14 residues long. Germline assignment: CDR1 SGHVS and CDR2 FQNEAQ. The DNA for the CDR3 is TGTGCCAGCTCTGGCGGGGGGGGCACAGATACGCAGTATTTT. Its translation: CASSGGGGTDTQYF.

The DNA of the CDR3 is TGTGCCAGCAGCATGGGGTTAGCGGGAAAGTATGAGACCCAGTACTTC. Its translation is CASSMGLAGKYETQYF. This chain uses TRBV7-9 with TRBJ2-5, with 8 bases matching TRBD2. With V trimmed by 5 bases and J by 5 bases, 13 bases remained unmatched. This CDR3 spans 16 amino acids. The germline V gene has CDR1 SEHNR and CDR2 FQNEAQ (reference sequence).

V and J are TRBV11-3 and TRBJ2-7, with D perhaps matching TRBD1 (5 bases). The V gene's germline CDR1 is SGHNT and CDR2 YENEEA. This CDR3 has 15 residues. The V end lost 5 bases, the J end lost 1 base, and 15 bases lay between the germline ends. The CDR3 spells CASSRGLGPSYEQYF. The CDR3 DNA sequence: TGTGCCAGCAGCCGCGGTTTGGGGCCTTCCTACGAGCAGTACTTC. Drawing the rest from reference TRBV11-3 and TRBJ2-7, the complete variable domain is EAGVVQSPRYKIIEKKQPVAFWCNPISGHNTLYWYLQNLGQGPELLIRYENEEAVDDSQLPKDRFSAERLKGVDSTLKIQPAELGDSAVYLCASSRGLGPSYEQYFGPGTRLTVT.

This clone was seen more than once but under ten times. The V gene is TRBV7-2, the J gene TRBJ2-1; D unresolved. With 5 bases removed from V and 12 bases from J, the gap between germline ends came to 14 bases. Germline-derived CDR1 and CDR2 are SGHTA and FQGNSA. There are 12 residues in the CDR3. This CDR3 reads CASSPGTYTQFF. The CDR3 DNA sequence: TGTGCCAGCAGCCCAGGCACTTATACGCAGTTCTTC.

The chain combines TRBV28 with TRBJ1-6; 7 nucleotides align to TRBD1. The germline gives CDR1 MDHEN, CDR2 SYDVKM. V dropped 4 bases and J dropped 9; count of bases not matched to a gene: 3. The CDR3 is made up of 13 amino acids. Here the CDR3 DNA reads TGTGCCAGCAGTTGGCCAGGGGGTTCACCCCTCCACTTT. Encoded protein: CASSWPGGSPLHF.

J is TRBJ1-1 and V is TRBV10-3; no reliable D call. V lost 2 bases, J lost 1 base, and 5 bases lay in between. This CDR3 is built from 13 residues. Germline assignment: CDR1 ENHRY and CDR2 SYGVKD. CDR3 DNA sequence: TGTGCCATCAGTGAGCGGGGGAACACTGAAGCTTTCTTT. Translated, it gives CAISERGNTEAFF.

This clone is a singleton in its sample. The rearrangement uses TRBV9 and TRBJ1-1; no reliable D call. Trimming stripped 0 bases from V and 0 bases from J, with 9 bases between. Per the germline V gene, CDR1 is SGDLS and CDR2 is YYNGEE. The CDR3 loop spans 15 amino acids. Here the CDR3 reads CASSVVRTMNTEAFF. In DNA form, the CDR3 reads TGTGCCAGCAGCGTAGTGAGGACTATGAACACTGAAGCTTTCTTT.

This clone was picked up one time. This sequence joins TRBV9 and TRBJ2-2; TRBD2 is a possible D gene (6 bases). V was trimmed by 7 bases and J by 3 bases, leaving 13 bases between them. Germline values: CDR1 SGDLS, CDR2 YYNGEE. CDR3 size: 14 residues. As DNA, the CDR3 is TGTGCCAGCCTTCGGGAGTTGGACACCGGGGAGCTGTTTTTT. This encodes CASLRELDTGELFF.

This chain links TRBV6-1 with TRBJ1-1, with 7 bases aligning to TRBD1. The V and J ends lost 5 bases and 1 base, in that order; junction bases with no gene match: 7. The germline V gene encodes CDR1 MNHNS and CDR2 SASEGT. The CDR3 has 15 amino acids. The CDR3: CASSPTWTGNTEAFF. In nucleotides, the CDR3 is TGTGCCAGCAGTCCAACCTGGACAGGGAACACTGAAGCTTTCTTT.

The chain employs TRBV5-4 and TRBJ2-3; 8 positions match TRBD1. The CDR3 runs to 15 residues. J was trimmed by 5 bases and V by 3 bases; bases with no gene match: 8. Looked up from germline, CDR1 is SGHNT and CDR2 is YYREEE (reference sequence). The CDR3 nucleotides are TGTGCCAGCAGCTCTAATGGCAGGGGGCAAGATACGCAGTATTTT. Protein: CASSSNGRGQDTQYF. The complete variable domain, with remaining parts taken from reference TRBV5-4 and TRBJ2-3, reads ETGVTQSPTHLIKTRGQQVTLRCSSQSGHNTVSWYQQALGQGPQFIFQYYREEENGRGNFPPRFSGLQFPNYSSELNVNALELDDSALYLCASSSNGRGQDTQYFGPGTRLTVL.

The chain joins TRBV9 to TRBJ1-1; 9 nucleotides align to TRBD1. This CDR3 has 15 residues. Per the germline V gene, CDR1 is SGDLS and CDR2 is YYNGEE. V lost 4 bases, J lost 5 bases, and 9 bases stayed unmatched. The CDR3 region has the DNA TGTGCCAGCAGCCCGTGGACAGGGGCAAGGACTGAAGCTTTCTTT. It encodes CASSPWTGARTEAFF.

Turning to this clone: One end of the junction is discordant with germline, which a read error may explain. The chain links TRBV5-6 to TRBJ2-4, with 11 positions matching TRBD1. Germline V CDR1 and CDR2: SGHDT, YYEEEE. This CDR3 is built from 15 residues. Here the CDR3 reads CASSLSGQGGNSQYF. CDR3 sequence (DNA): TGTGCCAGCAGCCTTTCGGGACAGGGGGGAAACAGTCAGTACTTC.

This clone appeared a single time. This CDR3 is also generated by other DNA sequences in the sample. V and J are TRBV7-6 and TRBJ1-1; 7 bases agree with TRBD1. CDR3 length equals 13 residues. Trimming took 5 bases from V and 5 from J; bases not matched to a gene: 5. The germline V gene has CDR1 SGHVS and CDR2 FNYEAQ. CDR3 loop: CASSPRQGTEAFF. CDR3 DNA: TGTGCCAGCAGCCCCCGACAGGGTACTGAAGCTTTCTTT.

The chain employs TRBV6-6 and TRBJ1-5; tentatively, D is TRBD1 (6 bases). The CDR3 has 14 residues. The V end was cut by 8 bases, the J end by 4 bases, with 15 bases between. Germline CDR1 is MNHNY and CDR2 is SVGAGI (reference sequence). CDR3 sequence: CASYSGRGNQPQHF. The CDR3 nucleotides read TGTGCCAGCTATTCAGGGAGGGGGAATCAGCCCCAGCATTTT.

V is TRBV6-5 and J is TRBJ2-7; 13 bases agree with TRBD2. V dropped 4 bases and J dropped 4; count of bases not matched to a gene: 7. The germline V gene has CDR1 MNHEY and CDR2 SVGAGI. The CDR3 is 16 amino acids. The DNA for the CDR3 is TGTGCCAGCAGTTCCCCGGGACTAGCGGGGATTTACGAGCAGTACTTC. Its translation is CASSSPGLAGIYEQYF.

The rearrangement links TRBV27 to TRBJ2-7; 10 bases fit TRBD1. This CDR3 has 19 amino acids. V lost 0 bases, J lost 6 bases, and 17 bases stayed unmatched. In germline, CDR1 is MNHEY, CDR2 SMNVEV (reference sequence). As DNA, the CDR3 is TGTGCCAGCAGTTTATCGGGACGGGGAGGTCTAGACAGGGGGCGCGAGCAGTACTTC. This translates into CASSLSGRGGLDRGREQYF.

This chain links TRBV9 with TRBJ1-5, with a weak D call TRBD1 (5 bases). Germline CDR1 reads SGDLS; CDR2 reads YYNGEE. CDR3 length: 19 residues. The V gene lost 0 bases and the J gene lost 0 bases, with 19 bases spanning the gap. As DNA, the CDR3 is TGTGCCAGCAGCGTAGCTCCCTCCGACAGCCTATATAGCAATCAGCCCCAGCATTTT. Translated, it gives CASSVAPSDSLYSNQPQHF.

This clone was seen only a few times. This chain uses TRBV28 with TRBJ2-1, with 11 bases aligning to TRBD2. With V trimmed by 1 base and J by 0 bases, 2 bases remained unmatched. Germline CDR1 and CDR2: MDHEN and SYDVKM. The CDR3 is 17 amino acids. The CDR3 DNA is TGTGCCAGCAGTTTATCTAGCGGGGGGCCCTCCTACAATGAGCAGTTCTTC. Translated: CASSLSSGGPSYNEQFF. Filled out from reference TRBV28 and TRBJ2-1, the complete variable domain reads DVKVTQSSRYLVKRTGEKVFLECVQDMDHENMFWYRQDPGLGLRLIYFSYDVKMKEKGDIPEGYSVSREKKERFSLILESASTNQTSMYLCASSLSSGGPSYNEQFFGPGTRLTVL.

The chain combines TRBV6-5 with TRBJ1-5; D not resolved. Trimming pared 2 bases from V and 3 bases from J, leaving 5 bases between. Germline values: CDR1 MNHEY, CDR2 SVGAGI. CDR3 length equals 13 residues. CDR3 in amino acids: CASSYSHNQPQHF. Written as DNA, the CDR3 is TGTGCCAGCAGTTACAGCCACAATCAGCCCCAGCATTTT.

The CDR3 nucleotides are TGTGCCAGCAGCCCCGTAAACTCGATCTTTGGAAACACCATATATTTT. It is translated as CASSPVNSIFGNTIYF. The chain recombines TRBV7-9 with TRBJ1-3; D gene ambiguous. The germline V gene encodes CDR1 SEHNR and CDR2 FQNEAQ (reference sequence). Trimming left V 5 bases short and J 3 bases short, with 17 bases between. The length of the CDR3 is 16 residues. The variable domain in full, with the rest retrieved from reference TRBV7-9 and TRBJ1-3, is DTGVSQNPRHKITKRGQNVTFRCDPISEHNRLYWYRQTLGQGPEFLTYFQNEAQLEKSRLLSDRFSAERPKGSFSTLEIQRTEQGDSAMYLCASSPVNSIFGNTIYFGEGSWLTVV.

The CDR3 DNA reads as TGTGCCAGCAGCTTATCCAATCTCAGGGCTGGCTACACCTTC. It encodes CASSLSNLRAGYTF. The V call is TRBV7-2, the J call TRBJ1-2, with D tentatively TRBD1 (5 bases). The CDR3 loop spans 14 amino acids. In germline, CDR1 is SGHTA, CDR2 FQGNSA. Trimming cost V 2 bases and J 7 bases, with 14 bases left between them.

The genes are TRBV6-5 and TRBJ1-1; 8 positions agree with TRBD1. CDR1 and CDR2 from the germline V gene are MNHEY and SVGAGI. Trimming took 2 bases from V and 5 from J; bases not matched to a gene: 4. The CDR3 is 14 amino acids. CDR3 residues: CASSYRTGGTEAFF. In nucleotides, the CDR3 is TGTGCCAGCAGTTACCGTACAGGGGGGACTGAAGCTTTCTTT.